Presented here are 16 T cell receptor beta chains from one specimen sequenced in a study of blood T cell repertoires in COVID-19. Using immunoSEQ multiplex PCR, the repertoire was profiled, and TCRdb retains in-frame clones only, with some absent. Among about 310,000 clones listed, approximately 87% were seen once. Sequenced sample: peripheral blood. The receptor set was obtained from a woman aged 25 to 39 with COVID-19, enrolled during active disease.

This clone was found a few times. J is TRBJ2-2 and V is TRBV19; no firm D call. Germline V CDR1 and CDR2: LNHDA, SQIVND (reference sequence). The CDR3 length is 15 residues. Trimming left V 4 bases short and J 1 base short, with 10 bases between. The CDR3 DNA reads TGTGCCAGTAGTACGGAATCAGGGAACACCGGGGAGCTGTTTTTT. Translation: CASSTESGNTGELFF.

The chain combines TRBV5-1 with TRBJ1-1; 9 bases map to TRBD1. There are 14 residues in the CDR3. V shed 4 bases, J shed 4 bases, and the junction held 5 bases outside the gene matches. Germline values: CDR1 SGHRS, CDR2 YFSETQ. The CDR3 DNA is TGCGCCAGCAGCACCCAGACAGGGGGCACTGAAGCTTTCTTT. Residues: CASSTQTGGTEAFF.

Written as DNA, the CDR3 is TGTGCCAGTAGTATATCCAGGGGCAACTATGGCTACACCTTC. Protein product: CASSISRGNYGYTF. The J gene is TRBJ1-2, the V gene TRBV19; D possibly corresponds to TRBD1 (6 bases). Germline lookup yields CDR1 LNHDA and CDR2 SQIVND (reference sequence). The CDR3 spans 14 residues. V dropped 2 bases and J dropped 2 bases, with 9 bases sitting between them.

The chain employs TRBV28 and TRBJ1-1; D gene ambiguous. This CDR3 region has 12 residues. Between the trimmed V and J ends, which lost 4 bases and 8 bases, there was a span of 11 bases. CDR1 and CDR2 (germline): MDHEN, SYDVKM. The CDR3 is CASSSPVKEAFF. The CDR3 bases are TGTGCCAGCAGTTCCCCCGTAAAAGAAGCTTTCTTT. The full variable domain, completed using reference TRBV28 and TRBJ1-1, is DVKVTQSSRYLVKRTGEKVFLECVQDMDHENMFWYRQDPGLGLRLIYFSYDVKMKEKGDIPEGYSVSREKKERFSLILESASTNQTSMYLCASSSPVKEAFFGQGTRLTVV.

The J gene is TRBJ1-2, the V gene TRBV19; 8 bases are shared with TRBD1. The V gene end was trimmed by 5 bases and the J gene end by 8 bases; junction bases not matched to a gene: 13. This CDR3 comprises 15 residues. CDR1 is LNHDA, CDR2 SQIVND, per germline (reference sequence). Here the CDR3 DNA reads TGTGCCAGTAGTGTTCCAGGACAGGGTCTGGGCGGCTACACCTTC. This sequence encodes CASSVPGQGLGGYTF.

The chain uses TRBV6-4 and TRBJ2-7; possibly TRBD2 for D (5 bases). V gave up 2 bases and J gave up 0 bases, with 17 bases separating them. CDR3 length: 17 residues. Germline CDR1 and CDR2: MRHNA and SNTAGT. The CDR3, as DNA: TGTGCCAGCAGTGACCCTCTCCGGACCGGGGACTCCTACGAGCAGTACTTC. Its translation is CASSDPLRTGDSYEQYF.

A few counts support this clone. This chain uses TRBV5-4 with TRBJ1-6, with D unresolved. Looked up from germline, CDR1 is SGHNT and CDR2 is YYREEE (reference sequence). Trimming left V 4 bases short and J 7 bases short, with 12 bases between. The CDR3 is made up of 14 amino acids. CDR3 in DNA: TGTGCCAGCAGCAATCAGAAGACAAATTCACCCCTCCACTTT. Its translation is CASSNQKTNSPLHF.

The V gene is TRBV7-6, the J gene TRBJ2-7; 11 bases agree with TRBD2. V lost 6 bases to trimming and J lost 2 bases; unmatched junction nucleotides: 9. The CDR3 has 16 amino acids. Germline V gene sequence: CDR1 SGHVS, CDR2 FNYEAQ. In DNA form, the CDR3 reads TGTGCCAGCAGTAGGGCCGGGACTAGCGGAACCTACGAGCAGTACTTC. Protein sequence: CASSRAGTSGTYEQYF.

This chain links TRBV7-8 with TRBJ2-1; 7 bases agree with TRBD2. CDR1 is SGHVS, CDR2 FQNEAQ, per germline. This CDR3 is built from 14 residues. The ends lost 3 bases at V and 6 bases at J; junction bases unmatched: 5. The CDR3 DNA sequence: TGTGCCAGCAGCTTTCCTTCGGGAGGCAATGAGCAGTTCTTC. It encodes CASSFPSGGNEQFF.

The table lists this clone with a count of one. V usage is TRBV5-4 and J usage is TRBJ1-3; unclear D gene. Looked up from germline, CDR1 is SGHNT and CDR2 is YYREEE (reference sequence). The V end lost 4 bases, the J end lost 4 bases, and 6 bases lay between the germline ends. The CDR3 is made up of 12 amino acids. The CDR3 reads CASSLRGNTIYF. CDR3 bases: TGTGCCAGCAGCCTGAGGGGAAACACCATATATTTT.

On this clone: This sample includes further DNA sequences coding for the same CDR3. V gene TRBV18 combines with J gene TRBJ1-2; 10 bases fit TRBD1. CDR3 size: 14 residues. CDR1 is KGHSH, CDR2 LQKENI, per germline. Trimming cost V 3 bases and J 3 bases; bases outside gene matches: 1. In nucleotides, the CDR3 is TGTGCCAGCTCACCGGGACAGGGGTACTATGGCTACACCTTC. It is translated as CASSPGQGYYGYTF.

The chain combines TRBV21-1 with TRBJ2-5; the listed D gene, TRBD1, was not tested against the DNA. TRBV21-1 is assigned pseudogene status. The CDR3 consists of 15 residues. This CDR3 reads CASSTQGAKQETQYF. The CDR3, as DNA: TGTGCCAGCAGCACCCAAGGGGCAAAGCAAGAGACCCAGTACTTC.

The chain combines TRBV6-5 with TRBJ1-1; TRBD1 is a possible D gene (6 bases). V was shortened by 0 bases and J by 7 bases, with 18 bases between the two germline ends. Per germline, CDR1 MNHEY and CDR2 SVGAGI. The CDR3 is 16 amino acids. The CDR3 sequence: CASSYSNTGQLIEAFF. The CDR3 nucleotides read TGTGCCAGCAGTTACTCGAATACGGGACAACTTATTGAAGCTTTCTTT.

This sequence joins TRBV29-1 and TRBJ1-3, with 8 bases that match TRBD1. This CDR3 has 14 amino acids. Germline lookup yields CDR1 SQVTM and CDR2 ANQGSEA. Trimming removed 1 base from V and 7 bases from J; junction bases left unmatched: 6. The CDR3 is CSVEVRGRVNTIYF. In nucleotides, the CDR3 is TGCAGCGTTGAAGTCAGGGGGCGCGTGAACACCATATATTTT.

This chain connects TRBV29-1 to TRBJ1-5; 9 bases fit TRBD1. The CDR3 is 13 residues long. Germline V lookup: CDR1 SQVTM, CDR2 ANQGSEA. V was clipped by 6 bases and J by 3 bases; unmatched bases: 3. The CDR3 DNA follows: TGCAGCGTGGGGGACAGGGTCAATCAGCCCCAGCATTTT. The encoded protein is CSVGDRVNQPQHF.

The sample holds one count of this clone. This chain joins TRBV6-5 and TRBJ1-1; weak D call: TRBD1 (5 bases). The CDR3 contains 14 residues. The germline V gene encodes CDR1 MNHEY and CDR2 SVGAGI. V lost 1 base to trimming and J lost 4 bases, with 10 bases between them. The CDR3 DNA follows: TGTGCCAGCAGTTACTATACAGGAGCCACTGAAGCTTTCTTT. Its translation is CASSYYTGATEAFF.